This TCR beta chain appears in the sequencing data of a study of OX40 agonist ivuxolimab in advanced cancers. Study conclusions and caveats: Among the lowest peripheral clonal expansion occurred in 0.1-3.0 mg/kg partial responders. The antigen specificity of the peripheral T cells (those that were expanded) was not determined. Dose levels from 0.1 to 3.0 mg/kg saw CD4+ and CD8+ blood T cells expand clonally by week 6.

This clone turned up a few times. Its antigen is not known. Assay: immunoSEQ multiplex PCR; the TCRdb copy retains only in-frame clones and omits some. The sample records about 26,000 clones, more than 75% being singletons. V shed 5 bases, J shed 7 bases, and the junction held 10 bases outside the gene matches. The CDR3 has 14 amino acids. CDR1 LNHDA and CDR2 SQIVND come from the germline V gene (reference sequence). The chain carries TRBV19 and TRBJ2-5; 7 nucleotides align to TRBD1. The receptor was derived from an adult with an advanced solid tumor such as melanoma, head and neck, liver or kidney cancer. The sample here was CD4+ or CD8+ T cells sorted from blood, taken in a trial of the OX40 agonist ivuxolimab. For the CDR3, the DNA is TGTGCCAGTAGTCCTCGGACAGGAGTGGGGACCCAGTACTTC. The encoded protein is CASSPRTGVGTQYF.